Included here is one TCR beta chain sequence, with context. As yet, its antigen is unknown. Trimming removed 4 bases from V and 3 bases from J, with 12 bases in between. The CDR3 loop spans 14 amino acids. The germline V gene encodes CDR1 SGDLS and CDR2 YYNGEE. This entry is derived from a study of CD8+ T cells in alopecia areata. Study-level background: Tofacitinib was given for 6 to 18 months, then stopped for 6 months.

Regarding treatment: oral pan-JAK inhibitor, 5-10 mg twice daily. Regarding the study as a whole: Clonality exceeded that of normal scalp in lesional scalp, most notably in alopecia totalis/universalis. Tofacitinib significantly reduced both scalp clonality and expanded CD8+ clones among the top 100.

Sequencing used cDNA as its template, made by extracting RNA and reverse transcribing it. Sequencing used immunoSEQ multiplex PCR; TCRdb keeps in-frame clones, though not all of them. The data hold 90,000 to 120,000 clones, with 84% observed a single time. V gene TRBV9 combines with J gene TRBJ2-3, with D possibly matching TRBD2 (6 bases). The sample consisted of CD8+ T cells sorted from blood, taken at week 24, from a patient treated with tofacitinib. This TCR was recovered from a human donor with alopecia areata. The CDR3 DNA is TGTGCCAGCAGCACTAGCTCATCAACAGATACGCAGTATTTT. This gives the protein CASSTSSSTDTQYF.